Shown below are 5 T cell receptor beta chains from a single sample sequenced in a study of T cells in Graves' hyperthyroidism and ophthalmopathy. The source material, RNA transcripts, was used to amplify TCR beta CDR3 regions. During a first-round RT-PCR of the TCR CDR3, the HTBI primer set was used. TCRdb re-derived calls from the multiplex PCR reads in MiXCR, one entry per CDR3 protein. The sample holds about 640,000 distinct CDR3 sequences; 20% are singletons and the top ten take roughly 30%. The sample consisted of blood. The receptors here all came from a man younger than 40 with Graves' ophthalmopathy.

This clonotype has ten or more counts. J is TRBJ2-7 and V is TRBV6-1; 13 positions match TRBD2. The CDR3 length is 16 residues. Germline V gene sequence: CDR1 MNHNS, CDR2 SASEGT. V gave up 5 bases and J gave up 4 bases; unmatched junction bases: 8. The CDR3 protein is CASSSLRTSGRYEQYF. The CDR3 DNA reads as TGTGCCAGCAGTTCTTTACGGACTAGCGGGAGATACGAGCAGTACTTC.

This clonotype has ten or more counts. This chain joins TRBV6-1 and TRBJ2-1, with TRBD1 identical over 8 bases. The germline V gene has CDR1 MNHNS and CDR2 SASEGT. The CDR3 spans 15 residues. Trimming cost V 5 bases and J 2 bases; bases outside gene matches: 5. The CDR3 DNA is TGTGCCAGCAGTTATGGGACAGGAGCCTACAATGAGCAGTTCTTC. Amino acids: CASSYGTGAYNEQFF.

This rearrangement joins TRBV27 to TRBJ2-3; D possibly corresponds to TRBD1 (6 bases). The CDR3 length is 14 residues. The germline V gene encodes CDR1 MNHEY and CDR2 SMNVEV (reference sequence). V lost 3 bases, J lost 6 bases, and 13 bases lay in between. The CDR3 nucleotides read TGTGCCAGCAGTTTGGGTCAGGGGTATGATACGCAGTATTTT. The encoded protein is CASSLGQGYDTQYF.

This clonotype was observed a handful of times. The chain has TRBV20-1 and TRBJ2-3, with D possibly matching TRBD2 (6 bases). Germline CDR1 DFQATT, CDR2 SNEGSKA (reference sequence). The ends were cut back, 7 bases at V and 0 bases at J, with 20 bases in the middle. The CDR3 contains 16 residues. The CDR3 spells CSVNGNSGSSTDTQYF. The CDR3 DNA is TGCAGTGTTAATGGGAATAGCGGATCTAGCACAGATACGCAGTATTTT.

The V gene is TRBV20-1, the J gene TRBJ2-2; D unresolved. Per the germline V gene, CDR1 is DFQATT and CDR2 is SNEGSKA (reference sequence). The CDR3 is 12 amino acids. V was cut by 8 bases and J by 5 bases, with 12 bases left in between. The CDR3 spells CSPRLRTGELFF. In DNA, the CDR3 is TGCAGTCCAAGACTCCGGACCGGGGAGCTGTTTTTT.